What follows are 23 T cell receptor beta chains derived from one specimen sequenced in a study of T cell responses to AZD1222 COVID-19 vaccine. Profiled with immunoSEQ multiplex PCR; TCRdb holds only in-frame clones, not every one. Of 20,000 to 25,000 clones listed, roughly nine tenths are singletons. Specimen: peripheral blood, collected 28 days after the second AZD1222 dose. These TCRs come from an adult who received the AZD1222 COVID-19 vaccine.

The chain combines TRBV24-1 with TRBJ2-1, with no clear D. The germline V and J ends were trimmed by 4 bases and 0 bases, with 18 bases remaining between them. Germline V lookup: CDR1 KGHDR, CDR2 SFDVKD. The CDR3 extends over 18 amino acids. CDR3 bases: TGTGCCACCAGTGACCTTGCGTCCGCCGCCCCCTCCTACAATGAGCAGTTCTTC. Its protein is CATSDLASAAPSYNEQFF.

V is TRBV6-2 or TRBV6-3 and J is TRBJ2-7, with 9 bases matching TRBD1. The CDR3 loop spans 14 amino acids. In germline, CDR1 is MNHEY, CDR2 SVGEGT. V was clipped by 3 bases and J by 3 bases; unmatched bases: 3. CDR3 DNA sequence: TGTGCCAGCAGTTATGAGACAGGGGGCTACGAGCAGTACTTC. Its translation: CASSYETGGYEQYF.

The chain couples TRBV13 to TRBJ1-6; the D is unclear. The CDR3 covers 13 residues. The germline gives CDR1 PRHDT, CDR2 FYEKMQ (reference sequence). Between the trimmed V and J ends, which lost 1 base and 9 bases, there was a span of 7 bases. CDR3 in DNA: TGTGCCAGCAGCTTAGTTTATGGTTCACCCCTCCACTTT. It specifies CASSLVYGSPLHF.

The table lists this clone with a count of one. The chain recombines TRBV19 with TRBJ1-2; 8 nucleotides agree with TRBD1. Germline V gene data show CDR1 as LNHDA and CDR2 as SQIVND (reference sequence). Trimming removed 5 bases from V and 8 bases from J; junction bases left unmatched: 7. The CDR3 has 13 amino acids. CDR3 amino acids: CASSPDRERGYTF. CDR3 nucleotide sequence: TGTGCCAGTAGTCCGGACAGGGAGAGGGGCTACACCTTC.

The chain joins TRBV4-2 to TRBJ2-7; TRBD2 matches at 11 bases. Germline CDR1 LGHNA, CDR2 YNFKEQ. The CDR3 covers 15 residues. Germline trimming cut 3 bases from V and 5 bases from J; bases unmatched to any gene: 6. CDR3 nucleotide sequence: TGTGCCAGCAGCCACGAACAGGGACTAGCGGACGAGCAGTACTTC. It specifies CASSHEQGLADEQYF.

Concerning this clone itself: Other DNA sequences in the same sample also yield this CDR3. The chain combines TRBV5-5 with TRBJ1-5; D may be TRBD1 (6 bases). Germline assignment: CDR1 SGHKS and CDR2 YYEKEE (reference sequence). The CDR3 totals 14 residues. Between the trimmed V and J ends, which lost 0 bases and 7 bases, there was a span of 11 bases. CDR3 sequence reads: CASSLESGEQPQHF. The DNA for the CDR3 is TGTGCCAGCAGCTTGGAGTCAGGGGAACAGCCCCAGCATTTT. The whole variable domain, filled in from reference TRBV5-5 and TRBJ1-5, reads DAGVTQSPTHLIKTRGQQVTLRCSPISGHKSVSWYQQVLGQGPQFIFQYYEKEERGRGNFPDRFSARQFPNYSSELNVNALLLGDSALYLCASSLESGEQPQHFGDGTRLSIL.

The chain links TRBV6-1 to TRBJ2-3, with D unclear. Germline CDR1 MNHNS, CDR2 SASEGT. This CDR3 comprises 13 residues. V was trimmed by 2 bases and J by 6 bases, leaving 9 bases between them. CDR3: CASSELQPDTQYF. DNA of the CDR3: TGTGCCAGCAGTGAACTGCAACCCGATACGCAGTATTTT.

V usage is TRBV5-1 and J usage is TRBJ2-7; D possibly matches TRBD1 or TRBD2 (5 bases each). Trimming stripped 4 bases from V and 3 bases from J, with 11 bases between. This CDR3 is built from 13 residues. CDR1 is SGHRS, CDR2 YFSETQ, per germline. The CDR3 spells CASSDGTIYEQYF. CDR3 nucleotide sequence: TGCGCCAGCAGCGACGGGACCATCTACGAGCAGTACTTC.

The chain carries TRBV5-4 and TRBJ2-5; 7 bases match TRBD2. The germline gives CDR1 SGHNT, CDR2 YYREEE (reference sequence). Trimming removed 1 base from V and 3 bases from J; junction bases left unmatched: 3. The CDR3 sequence is 14 residues long. CDR3 region: CASSLRGVKETQYF. The CDR3, as DNA: TGTGCCAGCAGCTTGCGGGGGGTAAAAGAGACCCAGTACTTC.

V usage is TRBV9 and J usage is TRBJ2-5; D could derive from TRBD1 or TRBD2 (5 bases each). CDR1 and CDR2 from the germline V gene are SGDLS and YYNGEE. This CDR3 spans 12 amino acids. V was cut by 0 bases and J by 5 bases, with 5 bases left in between. The CDR3 sequence: CASSVGGETQYF. The CDR3 DNA is TGTGCCAGCAGCGTAGGGGGGGAGACCCAGTACTTC.

This chain joins TRBV2 and TRBJ1-2; 8 positions agree with TRBD1. The CDR3 loop spans 16 amino acids. Trimming at V came to 0 bases and at J to 4 bases, leaving 7 bases not matched to a gene. CDR1 is SNHLY and CDR2 is FYNNEI in the germline V gene. The CDR3 loop reads CASSEAAGQASYGYTF. The CDR3, as DNA: TGTGCCAGCAGTGAAGCGGCGGGACAGGCGTCCTATGGCTACACCTTC. Using reference TRBV2 and TRBJ1-2 for the parts outside the CDR3, the full variable domain is EPEVTQTPSHQVTQMGQEVILRCVPISNHLYFYWYRQILGQKVEFLVSFYNNEISEKSEIFDDQFSVERPDGSNFTLKIRSTKLEDSAMYFCASSEAAGQASYGYTFGSGTRLTVV.

This clone showed up just once. J is TRBJ1-2 and V is TRBV6-2 or TRBV6-3; D is undetermined. This CDR3 contains 13 residues. CDR1 MNHEY and CDR2 SVGEGT come from the germline V gene. V dropped 6 bases and J dropped 3 bases, with 11 bases sitting between them. Here the CDR3 DNA reads TGTGCCAGCAGCGAGCCGGGTTACTATGGCTACACCTTC. Translating it yields CASSEPGYYGYTF.

This chain joins TRBV19 and TRBJ1-2; D gene unclear. Trimming shortened V by 3 bases and J by 1 base, and 21 bases separated the two germline ends. The CDR3 totals 18 residues. Germline V gene data show CDR1 as LNHDA and CDR2 as SQIVND (reference sequence). DNA for the CDR3: TGTGCCAGTAGTATGGAAGTGAGTCCCAGGAACCTTAACTATGGCTACACCTTC. As protein: CASSMEVSPRNLNYGYTF.

This chain joins TRBV19 and TRBJ1-1, with 7 bases matching TRBD1. Germline V gene sequence: CDR1 LNHDA, CDR2 SQIVND (reference sequence). V lost 8 bases and J lost 6; bases outside the gene matches: 9. The CDR3 has 13 residues. In DNA, the CDR3 is TGTGCCAGTTGTGGACAGGCCAGGTCTGAAGCTTTCTTT. Residues: CASCGQARSEAFF.

About this clone itself: The germline gene is not matched at one end of the junction; a read error may be the cause. The rearrangement joins TRBV30 to TRBJ1-1; D ambiguous. This CDR3 comprises 11 residues. From germline, CDR1 is GTSNPN and CDR2 SVGIG (reference sequence). The CDR3 region is CAWIVNSEAFF. CDR3 nucleotides: TGTGCCTGGATAGTGAACAGTGAAGCTTTCTTT.

This clone showed up just once. The chain links TRBV5-1 to TRBJ2-5; 7 bases agree with TRBD2. Germline values: CDR1 SGHRS, CDR2 YFSETQ. The V and J ends lost 0 bases and 5 bases, in that order; junction bases with no gene match: 1. The CDR3 is 13 residues long. This CDR3 is CASSLEGGETQYF. CDR3 DNA: TGCGCCAGCAGCTTGGAGGGAGGGGAGACCCAGTACTTC.

In this sample, this clone turned up a few times. The chain employs TRBV21-1 and TRBJ1-1. TRBV21-1 represents a pseudogene. This CDR3 contains 16 residues. CDR3 DNA: TGTGCCAGCAGCGCCTCAACGAGCTGGGGGGTCACTGAAGCTTTCTTT. It yields the protein CASSASTSWGVTEAFF.

This sequence joins TRBV9 and TRBJ2-2; no definite D call. Germline loops: CDR1 SGDLS, CDR2 YYNGEE. This CDR3 comprises 14 residues. V was cut by 0 bases and J by 4 bases, with 7 bases left in between. CDR3: CASSVVGLTGELFF. As DNA, the CDR3 is TGTGCCAGCAGCGTAGTTGGCCTCACCGGGGAGCTGTTTTTT.

This rearrangement joins TRBV7-2 to TRBJ1-5; D remains unclear. There are 13 residues in the CDR3. Between the trimmed V and J ends, which lost 1 base and 9 bases, there was a span of 10 bases. Germline V CDR1 and CDR2: SGHTA, FQGNSA. In nucleotides, the CDR3 is TGTGCCAGCAGCTTAGACCGAAGAGGGCCCCAGCATTTT. It specifies CASSLDRRGPQHF.

The chain couples TRBV7-6 to TRBJ1-2; 8 nucleotides align to TRBD1. Germline CDR1 SGHVS, CDR2 FNYEAQ. This CDR3 contains 14 residues. V trimming: 5 bases; J trimming: 4 bases; junction bases outside the gene matches: 6. The CDR3 region has the DNA TGTGCCAGCAGCCCCCGGACAGGGACCTATGGCTACACCTTC. Its translation is CASSPRTGTYGYTF.

This rearrangement joins TRBV7-3 to TRBJ2-1; tentative D call: TRBD2 (5 bases). This CDR3 has 15 residues. The germline gives CDR1 SGHTA, CDR2 FQGTGA. V was cut by 8 bases and J by 0 bases, with 14 bases left in between. In DNA form, the CDR3 reads TGTGCCAGCTCCCAAGCGGCTGTCTCCTACAATGAGCAGTTCTTC. Translating gives CASSQAAVSYNEQFF.

V gene TRBV20-1 combines with J gene TRBJ2-2, with 7 bases that match TRBD2. This CDR3 has 14 amino acids. Germline assignment: CDR1 DFQATT and CDR2 SNEGSKA (reference sequence). Unmatched junction bases numbered 10, after V lost 6 bases and J lost 6 bases. CDR3 sequence: CSASTGLYAGELFF. The CDR3 DNA is TGCAGTGCCAGTACGGGACTATACGCCGGGGAGCTGTTTTTT.

The V and J genes are TRBV5-1 and TRBJ2-3, with 15 bases fitting TRBD2. The ends lost 3 bases at V and 2 bases at J; junction bases unmatched: 10. This CDR3 region has 19 residues. Germline lookup yields CDR1 SGHRS and CDR2 YFSETQ. In nucleotides, the CDR3 is TGCGCCAGCAGCTCTGGACTAGCGGGAGGGCGTGGTGTCACAGATACGCAGTATTTT. Its protein product is CASSSGLAGGRGVTDTQYF.